The clone carrying this TCR beta chain was seen ten or more times. The data were taken from a study of CD8 T cells in ankylosing spondylitis. From the 5' RACE reads, TCRdb called clonotypes with MiXCR, one entry per CDR3 protein. In the table there are 25,000 to 30,000 distinct CDR3 sequences, less than 6.5% of which are singletons. Trimming pared 0 bases from V and 5 bases from J, leaving 30 bases between. CDR1 SGDLS and CDR2 YYNGEE come from the germline V gene. The CDR3 has 21 amino acids. This sequence originates from a female donor with ankylosing spondylitis or in good health (not recorded which). The sequenced sample was blood, either unsorted or a sorted T cell fraction (not recorded which). This chain connects TRBV9 to TRBJ2-1; D is perhaps TRBD2 (6 bases). This chain's CDR3 is CASSVVGGVRGSLVPHNEQFF. The CDR3 DNA sequence: TGTGCCAGCAGCGTAGTCGGCGGGGTACGGGGAAGCCTTGTTCCCCACAATGAGCAGTTCTTC.